This T cell receptor beta chain was identified in a study of quantifying T cell responses using KT2 cells. Whole-study context: RNA was reverse transcribed with TCR alpha and beta constant-region primers. The second PCR was a qPCR stopped at a predetermined fluorescence threshold.

This clonotype was seen a few times. What it binds is unknown. A single-stranded UMI oligo with SP2 sequence was ligated to cDNA 3' ends. The first PCR ran around 4 cycles with an equimolar RC1.1 and RC1.2 beta primer mix. Each CDR3 protein gets one entry after TCRdb re-called the UMI-ligation and nested PCR reads with MiXCR. The sample includes about 32,000 distinct CDR3 sequences, under 7.5% of them seen just once. Study-wide findings and caveats: At about one KT2 cell per 100,000 PBMC, KT2 sequences were still detected.

Unfractionated PBMC were spiked with known numbers of KT2 clone cells. A range of KT2-to-PBMC ratios was made using fixed PBMC numbers. The clonotype originates from a human donor. The specimen was PBMCs spiked with cells of the T cell clone KT2.

For the CDR3, the DNA is TGTGCCAGCAGGAGGACTTACACAGATACGCAGTATTTT. Translating it yields CASRRTYTDTQYF. The chain is built from TRBV2 and TRBJ2-3, with D possibly TRBD2 on 5 matching bases. The length of the CDR3 is 13 residues. The ends were cut back, 6 bases at V and 2 bases at J, with 9 bases in the middle. From germline, CDR1 is SNHLY and CDR2 FYNNEI.